A selection of T cell receptor beta chains follows, all from one sample in a study of neurological immune-mediated disorders. TCRdb called the 5' RACE reads again in MiXCR, with one record for every CDR3 protein. The sample has 57,000 or so distinct CDR3 sequences; approximately 10% are singletons. The specimen sequenced was PBMCs. The receptors originated from a man in his 60s in good health. Each CDR3 is given with its conserved first and last residue. A D gene is named only where the DNA matches it firmly. The size entry is marked missing in some rows and otherwise reads once, few, many or a size class.

d_call clone_size j_call v_call cdr3_aa cdr3_nt
NA many TRBJ1-2 TRBV12-3/TRBV12-4 CASSLTELYGYTF TGTGCCAGCAGTTTAACAGAACTTTATGGCTACACCTTC
NA many TRBJ1-1 TRBV29-1 CSVHGVLTTGAFF TGCAGCGTTCACGGGGTCCTAACGACCGGAGCTTTCTTT
NA many TRBJ2-1 TRBV11-2 CASRQLATHEQFF TGTGCCAGCAGGCAGCTAGCGACCCATGAGCAGTTCTTC
TRBD2 NA TRBJ2-7 TRBV4-1 CASSQIPGTSGVGEQYF TGCGCCAGCAGCCAAATCCCCGGGACTAGCGGGGTAGGCGAGCAGTACTTC
NA many TRBJ2-5 TRBV5-8 CASSLARGIQETQYF TGTGCCAGCAGCTTGGCCCGGGGGATCCAAGAGACCCAGTACTTC
NA NA TRBJ1-1 TRBV6-5 CASSEGGPITQTEAFF TGTGCCAGCAGTGAGGGAGGGCCCATTACCCAAACTGAAGCTTTCTTT
NA many TRBJ1-4 TRBV5-1 CASSLVSSRASNEKLFF TGCGCCAGCAGCTTGGTTTCGTCGCGGGCGTCTAATGAAAAACTGTTTTTT
NA many TRBJ1-6 TRBV4-2 CASSQEPSSSSYNSPLHF TGTGCCAGCAGCCAAGAACCCTCATCGAGCTCCTATAATTCACCCCTCCACTTT
NA many TRBJ1-2 TRBV7-2 CASSSRQVYGYTF TGTGCCAGCAGCTCCCGACAGGTCTATGGCTACACCTTC
NA many TRBJ1-2 TRBV29-1 CSVGEEGYTF TGCAGCGTGGGGGAGGAAGGCTACACCTTC
NA NA TRBJ2-1 TRBV30 CAWGPLGSSYNEQFF TGTGCCTGGGGCCCACTAGGTAGCTCCTACAATGAGCAGTTCTTC
NA many TRBJ1-1 TRBV12-3/TRBV12-4 CASSFPGRTTEAFF TGTGCCAGCAGTTTCCCGGGACGGACGACTGAAGCTTTCTTT
NA many TRBJ2-2 TRBV5-5 CASSPGQGYTGELFF TGTGCCAGCAGCCCGGGACAAGGGTACACCGGGGAGCTGTTTTTT
TRBD1 many TRBJ2-7 TRBV29-1 CSAGQGVGEQYF TGCAGCGCTGGACAGGGGGTAGGGGAGCAGTACTTC
NA many TRBJ1-1 TRBV5-5 CASSLWGTTEAFF TGTGCCAGCAGCTTGTGGGGGACGACTGAAGCTTTCTTT
NA many TRBJ1-1 TRBV13 CATHSGSLNTEAFF TGTGCCACGCACTCGGGGAGTCTGAACACTGAAGCTTTCTTT
NA many TRBJ2-7 TRBV12-3/TRBV12-4 CASGSPPPYEQYF TGTGCCAGCGGCTCCCCACCCCCCTACGAGCAGTACTTC
NA many TRBJ2-3 TRBV5-1 CASSRGDSESTDTQYF TGCGCCAGCAGCCGCGGGGACAGCGAGTCCACAGATACGCAGTATTTT
NA many TRBJ2-7 TRBV5-1 CASQGVPSYEQYF TGCGCCAGCCAAGGGGTCCCCTCCTACGAGCAGTACTTC
NA many TRBJ1-2 TRBV7-8 CASSFLPGLIYSGYTF TGTGCCAGCAGCTTCCTCCCTGGGCTTATATACAGTGGCTACACCTTC
NA few TRBJ2-2 TRBV25-1 CASSETGIAGGELFF TGTGCCAGCAGTGAGACCGGCATTGCGGGCGGGGAGCTGTTTTTT
TRBD2 many TRBJ2-1 TRBV10-1 CASSETGGSYNEQFF TGCGCCAGCAGTGAGACGGGGGGCTCCTACAATGAGCAGTTCTTC
NA many TRBJ1-1 TRBV20-1 CSARPGWTRHTEAFF TGCAGTGCTAGACCCGGCTGGACGCGCCACACTGAAGCTTTCTTT
NA many TRBJ2-1 TRBV9 CASSAPVGGSSYNEQFF TGTGCCAGCAGCGCACCGGTGGGGGGAAGCTCCTACAATGAGCAGTTCTTC
TRBD2 NA TRBJ2-3 TRBV10-1 CASLGGGAHTGDTQYF TGCGCAAGCTTGGGCGGGGGGGCCCACACTGGAGATACGCAGTATTTT
TRBD2 NA TRBJ2-1 TRBV4-3 CASSQDLAGGREQFF TGCGCCAGCAGCCAAGACCTAGCGGGGGGACGAGAGCAGTTCTTC
NA many TRBJ2-1 TRBV12-3/TRBV12-4 CASSSGTLISGGQFF TGTGCCAGCAGCTCCGGGACACTCATCTCCGGGGGGCAGTTCTTC
NA many TRBJ2-6 TRBV24-1 CATSRGGANVLTF TGTGCCACCAGTCGAGGTGGGGCCAACGTCCTGACTTTC
NA NA TRBJ1-5 TRBV6-2/TRBV6-3 CASSYSGRGHQPQHF TGTGCCAGCAGTTACTCGGGGCGGGGTCATCAGCCCCAGCATTTT
NA many TRBJ1-1 TRBV20-1 CSAKGGGGTEAFF TGCAGTGCTAAAGGGGGGGGAGGCACTGAAGCTTTCTTT
NA many TRBJ1-5 TRBV20-1 CSARVKGHHSNQPQHF TGCAGTGCTAGAGTTAAGGGACATCATAGCAATCAGCCCCAGCATTTT
NA many TRBJ2-2 TRBV7-9 CASSPRDSLENTGELFF TGTGCCAGCAGCCCACGGGACTCTCTAGAGAACACCGGGGAGCTGTTTTTT
TRBD1 many TRBJ1-2 TRBV7-8 CASSHYRTGARYGYTF TGTGCCAGCAGCCATTATCGGACAGGGGCACGCTATGGCTACACCTTC
NA few TRBJ1-5 TRBV28 CASSTGRGYQPQHF TGTGCCAGCAGTACCGGACGGGGGTATCAGCCCCAGCATTTT
NA many TRBJ1-6 TRBV27 CASSRGVQGNSPLHF TGTGCCAGCAGCCGGGGGGTTCAGGGGAATTCACCCCTCCACTTT
NA many TRBJ2-7 TRBV9 CASSRDTEGGNFAF TGTGCCAGCAGCCGGGACACCGAAGGAGGTAACTTCGCTTTC
NA many TRBJ1-1 TRBV10-3 CAISESPGMNTEAFF TGTGCCATCAGTGAGTCCCCCGGGATGAACACTGAAGCTTTCTTT
TRBD1 many TRBJ1-2 TRBV3-1 CASSDDRGPHYGYTF TGTGCCAGCAGCGACGACAGGGGCCCTCACTATGGCTACACCTTC
NA many TRBJ1-5 TRBV20-1 CSVGVERSNQPQHF TGCAGCGTGGGTGTAGAACGGAGCAATCAGCCCCAGCATTTT
TRBD1 many TRBJ2-1 TRBV20-1 CSARPHVDRGAREQFF TGCAGTGCTCGGCCCCACGTAGACAGGGGTGCCCGGGAGCAGTTCTTC
TRBD1 many TRBJ2-7 TRBV4-2 CASSQDRGTGGYEQYF TGTGCCAGCAGCCAAGATCGGGGGACAGGGGGCTACGAGCAGTACTTC
TRBD2 many TRBJ2-1 TRBV5-1 CASSSSGSTYNEQFF TGCGCCAGCAGCTCTAGCGGGTCTACCTACAATGAGCAGTTCTTC
NA many TRBJ1-5 TRBV12-3/TRBV12-4 CASSLAPNQPQHF TGTGCCAGCAGTTTAGCGCCCAATCAGCCCCAGCATTTT
NA many TRBJ2-7 TRBV5-1 CASSAGHSSYEQYF TGCGCCAGCAGCGCGGGCCACTCTTCCTACGAGCAGTACTTC
NA NA TRBJ2-1 TRBV2 CASSDGGSSYNEQFF TGTGCCAGCAGTGACGGGGGTTCCTCCTACAATGAGCAGTTCTTC
NA many TRBJ2-3 TRBV24-1 CATSDNMDTQYF TGTGCCACCAGTGATAATATGGATACGCAGTATTTT
NA few TRBJ2-3 TRBV18 CASSPQGYSTDTQYF TGTGCCAGCTCACCCCAGGGCTATAGCACAGATACGCAGTATTTT
TRBD1 many TRBJ1-3 TRBV7-2 CASSPPGTGGNTIYF TGTGCCAGCAGCCCCCCCGGGACAGGGGGAAACACCATATATTTT
NA NA TRBJ2-2 TRBV7-2 CASSLTGIDTGELFF TGTGCCAGCAGCTTGACAGGCATAGACACCGGGGAGCTGTTTTTT
TRBD1 many TRBJ1-5 TRBV15 CATSLTRGRGGNQPQHF TGTGCCACCAGCCTTACTAGGGGCAGGGGGGGCAATCAGCCCCAGCATTTT
TRBD2 many TRBJ2-3 TRBV6-5 CASSYSSGTSGVADTQYF TGTGCCAGCAGTTACTCGAGTGGGACTAGCGGGGTGGCAGATACGCAGTATTTT
NA many TRBJ2-5 TRBV20-1 CSASRRETQYF TGCAGTGCTAGTCGTCGGGAGACCCAGTACTTC
NA many TRBJ2-7 TRBV5-5 CASSFPGSSEQYF TGTGCCAGCAGCTTCCCCGGTAGCAGCGAGCAGTACTTC
TRBD1 many TRBJ1-5 TRBV20-1 CSFRGRVNQPQHF TGCAGCTTCAGGGGGCGCGTCAATCAGCCCCAGCATTTT
NA many TRBJ1-4 TRBV20-1 CSARDPTVRKEKLFF TGCAGTGCTAGAGATCCGACAGTCAGGAAAGAAAAACTGTTTTTT
TRBD2 many TRBJ2-1 TRBV5-1 CASRASGGAGEQFF TGCGCCAGCAGAGCGAGCGGGGGGGCCGGTGAGCAGTTCTTC
TRBD2 many TRBJ2-3 TRBV20-1 CSAREYGGGTDTQYF TGCAGTGCTAGAGAATACGGGGGGGGTACAGATACGCAGTATTTT
NA many TRBJ2-3 TRBV7-3 CASSSDRSTDTQYF TGTGCCAGCAGTAGTGACAGGAGCACAGATACGCAGTATTTT